Shown below are 21 T cell receptor beta chains from a single sample sequenced in a study of PD-L1 blockade in urothelial cancer. Described time point: peripheral blood 6 weeks after treatment start. Assay used: immunoSEQ multiplex PCR; TCRdb lists only in-frame clones, some missing. The sample yields some 48,000 clones, about 90% seen once. Sequenced here: PBMCs, sampled around atezolizumab (anti-PD-L1) treatment. All receptors derive from a man in his sixties with urothelial cancer.

This rearrangement joins TRBV28 to TRBJ1-1; D not certain. There are 15 residues in the CDR3. Per germline, CDR1 MDHEN and CDR2 SYDVKM. V was trimmed by 3 bases and J by 3 bases, leaving 14 bases between them. The CDR3 spells CASSFPGRQHTEAFF. The CDR3 nucleotides read TGTGCCAGCAGTTTCCCGGGGAGGCAGCACACTGAAGCTTTCTTT.

The rearrangement links TRBV4-1 to TRBJ2-3, with 14 bases aligning to TRBD2. This CDR3 has 20 residues. V shed 4 bases, J shed 0 bases, and the junction held 12 bases outside the gene matches. Germline assignment: CDR1 MGHRA and CDR2 YSYEKL. The CDR3 nucleotides are TGCGCCAGCAGCCGCGTGCTCCCGGGACTAGCGGGGGCCAGCACAGATACGCAGTATTTT. Translating it yields CASSRVLPGLAGASTDTQYF.

The chain recombines TRBV10-2 with TRBJ1-1, with a weak D call TRBD1 (5 bases). The V end lost 7 bases, the J end lost 5 bases, and 26 bases lay between the germline ends. This CDR3 is 17 amino acids long. Germline lookup yields CDR1 WSHSY and CDR2 SAAADI. The CDR3 nucleotides are TGCGCCAGCACCAACCCGACAGCCGAGTATGGTAGTACTGAAGCTTTCTTT. It codes for CASTNPTAEYGSTEAFF.

This sequence joins TRBV2 and TRBJ2-1; 7 bases match TRBD2. V dropped 5 bases and J dropped 9; count of bases not matched to a gene: 1. CDR3 size: 11 residues. The V gene's germline CDR1 is SNHLY and CDR2 FYNNEI. CDR3 protein: CASSWGGEQFF. The CDR3 DNA reads as TGTGCCAGCAGTTGGGGGGGTGAGCAGTTCTTC.

V gene TRBV27 combines with J gene TRBJ1-3, with D perhaps matching TRBD1 (5 bases). CDR1 is MNHEY, CDR2 SMNVEV, per germline (reference sequence). The V and J ends lost 5 bases and 0 bases respectively, with 8 bases between them. The CDR3 sequence is 14 residues long. The CDR3 is CASSPGDSGNTIYF. DNA for the CDR3: TGTGCCAGCAGTCCGGGGGACTCTGGAAACACCATATATTTT.

This chain uses TRBV7-3 with TRBJ2-2; D possibly corresponds to TRBD1 (7 bases). CDR3 size: 15 residues. Germline loops: CDR1 SGHTA, CDR2 FQGTGA. The V end was cut by 5 bases, the J end by 5 bases, with 15 bases between. The CDR3 is CASSPHRGGTGELFF. CDR3 bases: TGTGCCAGCAGCCCCCACAGGGGAGGTACCGGGGAGCTGTTTTTT.

This clone was observed a single time. The gene calls are TRBV6-6 and TRBJ1-6; D not resolved. V lost 2 bases, J lost 5 bases, and 7 bases lay in between. The CDR3 is made up of 14 amino acids. Germline CDR1 reads MNHNY; CDR2 reads SVGAGI (reference sequence). CDR3 amino acids: CASSYGQNNSPLHF. In nucleotides, the CDR3 is TGTGCCAGCAGTTACGGGCAGAATAATTCACCCCTCCACTTT.

This clone was recorded only once. The chain combines TRBV6-1 with TRBJ1-2; the match to TRBD1 covers 9 bases. The V gene end was trimmed by 3 bases and the J gene end by 7 bases; junction bases not matched to a gene: 6. The germline V gene has CDR1 MNHNS and CDR2 SASEGT. The CDR3 has 14 residues. CDR3 bases: TGTGCCAGCAGTGAGACGACAGGGGGTTTTGGCTACACCTTC. Its protein product is CASSETTGGFGYTF.

V usage is TRBV5-1 and J usage is TRBJ1-1; D gene ambiguous. V lost 7 bases, J lost 0 bases, and 13 bases lay in between. Germline V gene lookup returns CDR1 SGHRS and CDR2 YFSETQ. This CDR3 comprises 14 residues. CDR3 sequence: CASRQRNMNTEAFF. Written as DNA, the CDR3 is TGCGCCAGCCGACAAAGAAACATGAACACTGAAGCTTTCTTT.

This rearrangement joins TRBV6-4 to TRBJ2-3; 8 nucleotides agree with TRBD2. CDR1 and CDR2 from the germline V gene are MRHNA and SNTAGT. The CDR3 consists of 16 residues. J gave up 4 bases and V 6 bases, and 12 bases lay outside the gene matches. The CDR3 coding sequence is TGTGCCAGCAGCTTAAACGGGGGGGCCGGTTCAGATACGCAGTATTTT. Translated: CASSLNGGAGSDTQYF.

The chain carries TRBV2 and TRBJ1-2; 11 bases match TRBD1. The CDR3 contains 14 residues. Germline V gene lookup returns CDR1 SNHLY and CDR2 FYNNEI. The V gene end was trimmed by 4 bases and the J gene end by 6 bases; junction bases not matched to a gene: 4. CDR3 nucleotide sequence: TGTGCCAGCAGTGGGGACAGGGGGTTAGATGGCTACACCTTC. As protein: CASSGDRGLDGYTF.

This sequence joins TRBV2 and TRBJ2-2; D unclear. This CDR3 contains 15 residues. In germline, CDR1 is SNHLY, CDR2 FYNNEI. The V and J ends lost 7 bases and 0 bases respectively, with 12 bases between them. The CDR3 DNA sequence: TGTGCCAGCACGGGTACTCCCGCGAACACCGGGGAGCTGTTTTTT. Amino acid sequence: CASTGTPANTGELFF.

The rearrangement joins TRBV2 to TRBJ1-1; no firm D call. This CDR3 comprises 12 residues. Germline V lookup: CDR1 SNHLY, CDR2 FYNNEI. V lost 8 bases, J lost 12 bases, and 19 bases lay in between. CDR3: CASSGRGRGTFF. DNA of the CDR3: TGTGCCAGCTCCGGACGGGGTCGTGGCACTTTCTTT.

The chain employs TRBV5-4 and TRBJ2-2; TRBD2 matches 8 bases. Losses at the gene ends were 5 bases for V and 5 bases for J; bases not matched to a gene: 17. Germline V CDR1 and CDR2: SGHNT, YYREEE (reference sequence). This CDR3 region has 18 residues. The CDR3 sequence is CASSHLSGSGGRTGELFF. The CDR3 DNA is TGTGCCAGCAGTCACCTGTCGGGGTCGGGGGGGCGGACCGGGGAGCTGTTTTTT.

This chain connects TRBV5-1 to TRBJ1-6, with a possible D match to TRBD1 (6 bases). The V gene's germline CDR1 is SGHRS and CDR2 YFSETQ. V was cut by 6 bases and J by 7 bases, with 14 bases left in between. The CDR3 loop spans 14 amino acids. CDR3 sequence: CASTEDRLNSPLHF. CDR3 DNA: TGCGCCAGCACCGAAGACAGGTTGAATTCACCCCTCCACTTT. Complete variable domain (other parts from reference TRBV5-1 and TRBJ1-6): KAGVTQTPRYLIKTRGQQVTLSCSPISGHRSVSWYQQTPGQGLQFLFEYFSETQRNKGNFPGRFSGRQFSNSRSEMNVSTLELGDSALYLCASTEDRLNSPLHFGNGTRLTVT.

The J gene is TRBJ1-5, the V gene TRBV19; D may be TRBD1 (6 bases). V was clipped by 9 bases and J by 0 bases, with 12 bases between them. This CDR3 spans 14 amino acids. Germline V gene sequence: CDR1 LNHDA, CDR2 SQIVND (reference sequence). The CDR3 nucleotides are TGTGCCAGCGACCGGGACACTAGCAATCAGCCCCAGCATTTT. Protein sequence: CASDRDTSNQPQHF.

The V and J genes are TRBV30 and TRBJ2-5, with TRBD2 matching 8 bases. V was pared by 2 bases and J by 5 bases, with 4 bases of the junction left unmatched. The V gene's germline CDR1 is GTSNPN and CDR2 SVGIG (reference sequence). CDR3 length equals 13 residues. CDR3 region: CAWSRGGRETQYF. DNA for the CDR3: TGTGCCTGGAGTCGGGGGGGCCGCGAGACCCAGTACTTC. The whole variable domain, remainder taken from reference TRBV30 and TRBJ2-5, is SQTIHQWPATLVQPVGSPLSLECTVEGTSNPNLYWYRQAAGRGLQLLFYSVGIGQISSEVPQNLSASRPQDRQFILSSKKLLLSDSGFYLCAWSRGGRETQYFGPGTRLLVL.

CDR3 sequence reads: CASSRGQGWYGYTF. CDR3 sequence (DNA): TGTGCCAGCAGTAGGGGACAGGGATGGTATGGCTACACCTTC. The chain is built from TRBV6-5 and TRBJ1-2, with TRBD1 identical over 9 bases. The V segment lost 5 bases and the J segment 5 bases; nucleotides outside the gene matches: 6. CDR1 and CDR2 (germline): MNHEY, SVGAGI. The CDR3 has 14 amino acids.

A few counts support this clone. The chain has TRBV19 and TRBJ2-2; the D is unclear. Germline V gene lookup returns CDR1 LNHDA and CDR2 SQIVND (reference sequence). This CDR3 is built from 13 residues. The ends were cut back, 3 bases at V and 5 bases at J, with 7 bases in the middle. The CDR3 here is CASSIHGTGELFF. CDR3 nucleotides: TGTGCCAGTAGTATCCACGGGACCGGGGAGCTGTTTTTT.

The V and J genes are TRBV5-6 and TRBJ2-7; no reliable D call. V was clipped by 1 base and J by 2 bases, with 16 bases between them. The CDR3 has 16 amino acids. Per germline, CDR1 SGHDT and CDR2 YYEEEE. The CDR3 sequence: CASSLYLVASTYEQYF. The CDR3 bases are TGTGCCAGCAGCTTGTATCTAGTGGCCAGCACCTACGAGCAGTACTTC.

This clone was recorded once. J is TRBJ1-5 and V is TRBV7-8; perhaps TRBD1 as D (6 bases). The CDR3 extends over 15 amino acids. Trimming took 4 bases from V and 4 from J, leaving 14 bases between them. In germline, CDR1 is SGHVS, CDR2 FQNEAQ. CDR3 in amino acids: CASSSDRPGNQPQHF. The CDR3 DNA reads as TGTGCCAGCAGCTCGGACAGACCGGGGAATCAGCCCCAGCATTTT.